Described below is a single T cell receptor (beta chain) sequence and its context. Its antigen is still unknown. CDR3 size: 13 residues. Germline V gene data show CDR1 as MNHNY and CDR2 as SVGAGI (reference sequence). J was trimmed by 2 bases and V by 6 bases; bases with no gene match: 4. This specimen comes from a study of lymphopenia after photon versus proton radiotherapy. Study conclusions and caveats: After the lymphocyte nadir, photon-treated repertoires showed oligoclonal expansion, especially of CD8+ Temra cells. A bigger post-nadir fall in TCR diversity correlated inversely with survival time in deceased patients. Relative stability marked proton patients; photon patients lost diversity and naive cells.

This table comes from immunoSEQ multiplex PCR, and its TCRdb copy is limited to in-frame clones, with some not included. The sample has some 30,000 clones, about nine tenths seen once. The source of this sequence is a woman aged 60 to 75 with cholangiocarcinoma. Some clones in this sample may be carry-over from other donors' samples. This specimen consisted of peripheral blood, obtained from a patient treated with proton-based radiotherapy. The rearrangement links TRBV6-6 to TRBJ2-7; 7 bases fit TRBD1. The CDR3 DNA follows: TGTGCCAGCAGGACAGGGTTCACCTACGAGCAGTACTTC. Its protein is CASRTGFTYEQYF.